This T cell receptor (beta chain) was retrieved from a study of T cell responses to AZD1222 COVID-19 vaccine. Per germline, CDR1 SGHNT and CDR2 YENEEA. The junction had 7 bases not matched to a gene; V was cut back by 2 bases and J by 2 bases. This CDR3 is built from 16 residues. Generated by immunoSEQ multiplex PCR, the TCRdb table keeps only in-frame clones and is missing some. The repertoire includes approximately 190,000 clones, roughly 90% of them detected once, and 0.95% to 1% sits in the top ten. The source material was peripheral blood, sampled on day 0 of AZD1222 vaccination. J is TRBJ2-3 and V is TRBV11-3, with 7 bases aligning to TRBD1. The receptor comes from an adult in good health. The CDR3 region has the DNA TGTGCCAGCAGCTTACGACGGACAGGCTCCACAGATACGCAGTATTTT. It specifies CASSLRRTGSTDTQYF.